This TCR beta chain was found in a study of radiation and T cells in renal cell carcinoma. The time point denotes: baseline pretreatment blood. Treatment of the sample: 15 Gy SBRT to primary tumor, nephrectomy 4 weeks later. The patient's renal cell carcinoma had clear cell pathology. A note on this clone: The antigen is unknown.

The trim removed 0 bases at V and 6 bases at J, leaving 4 bases unmatched. Germline loops: CDR1 SGHNT, CDR2 YYREEE (reference sequence). The CDR3 is 16 residues long. General study results and limits: Without pretreatment biopsies, baseline tumor clonotype presence was undetermined.

The data were produced by immunoSEQ multiplex PCR, yet TCRdb's version contains in-frame clones alone and is incomplete. The table lists 120,000 to 150,000 clones, roughly 83% of them singletons. The receptor comes from a woman between 45 and 60 years old with renal cell carcinoma. The rearrangement uses TRBV5-4 and TRBJ1-6; 9 bases map to TRBD1. The material sequenced was blood, taken from a patient whose treatment included radiotherapy and nephrectomy. The CDR3 loop is CASSLDPDRGNSPLHF. CDR3 sequence (DNA): TGTGCCAGCAGCTTGGATCCGGACAGGGGTAATTCACCCCTCCACTTT. Supplemented by reference TRBV5-4 and TRBJ1-6, the full variable domain reads ETGVTQSPTHLIKTRGQQVTLRCSSQSGHNTVSWYQQALGQGPQFIFQYYREEENGRGNFPPRFSGLQFPNYSSELNVNALELDDSALYLCASSLDPDRGNSPLHFGNGTRLTVT.